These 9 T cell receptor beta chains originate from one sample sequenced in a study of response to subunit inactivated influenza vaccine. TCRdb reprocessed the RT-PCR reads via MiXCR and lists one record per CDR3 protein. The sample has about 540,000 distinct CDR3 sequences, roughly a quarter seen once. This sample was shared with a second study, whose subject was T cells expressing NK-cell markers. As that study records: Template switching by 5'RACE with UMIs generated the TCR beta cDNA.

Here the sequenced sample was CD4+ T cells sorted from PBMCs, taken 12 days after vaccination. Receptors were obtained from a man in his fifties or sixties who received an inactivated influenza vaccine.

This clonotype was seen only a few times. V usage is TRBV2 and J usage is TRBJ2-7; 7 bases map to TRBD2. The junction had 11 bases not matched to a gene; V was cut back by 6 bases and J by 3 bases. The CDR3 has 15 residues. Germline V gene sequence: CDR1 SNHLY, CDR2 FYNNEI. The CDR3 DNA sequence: TGTGCCAGCAGCCGACCTAGCGGAACTAACTACGAGCAGTACTTC. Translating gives CASSRPSGTNYEQYF.

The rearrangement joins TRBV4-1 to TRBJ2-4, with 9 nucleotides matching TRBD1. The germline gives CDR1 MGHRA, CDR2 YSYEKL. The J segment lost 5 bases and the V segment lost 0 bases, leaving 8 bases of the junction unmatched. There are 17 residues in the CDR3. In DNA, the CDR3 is TGCGCCAGCAGCCAAGATCTTGACAGGGGGTTCGAAAACATTCAGTACTTC. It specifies CASSQDLDRGFENIQYF.

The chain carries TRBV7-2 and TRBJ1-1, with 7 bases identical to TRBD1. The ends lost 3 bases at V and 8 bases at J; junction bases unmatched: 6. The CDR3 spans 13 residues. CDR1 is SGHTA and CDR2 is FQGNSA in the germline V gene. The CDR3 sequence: CASSFGPDREAFF. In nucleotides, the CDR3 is TGTGCCAGCAGCTTCGGTCCGGACAGGGAAGCTTTCTTT.

The CDR3, as DNA: TGTGCCAGCAGTTTAGTAGGTGAAGGGGAGACCCAGTACTTC. It codes for CASSLVGEGETQYF. The chain has TRBV12-3 or TRBV12-4 and TRBJ2-5; D is unclear. CDR3 length equals 14 residues. Trimming left V 1 base short and J 5 bases short, with 11 bases between.

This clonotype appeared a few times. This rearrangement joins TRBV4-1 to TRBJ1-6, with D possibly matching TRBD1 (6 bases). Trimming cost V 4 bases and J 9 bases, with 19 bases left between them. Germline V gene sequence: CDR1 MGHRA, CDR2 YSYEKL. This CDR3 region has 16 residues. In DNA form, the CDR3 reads TGCGCCAGCAGCCCCCGGGAGGGGGAATGGAGTTCACCCCTCCACTTT. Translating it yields CASSPREGEWSSPLHF.

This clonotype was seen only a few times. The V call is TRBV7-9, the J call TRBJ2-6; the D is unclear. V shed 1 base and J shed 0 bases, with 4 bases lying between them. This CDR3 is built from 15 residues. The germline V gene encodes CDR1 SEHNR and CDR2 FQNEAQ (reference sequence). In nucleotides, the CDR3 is TGTGCCAGCAGCTTAGTTCCCTCTGGGGCCAACGTCCTGACTTTC. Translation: CASSLVPSGANVLTF.

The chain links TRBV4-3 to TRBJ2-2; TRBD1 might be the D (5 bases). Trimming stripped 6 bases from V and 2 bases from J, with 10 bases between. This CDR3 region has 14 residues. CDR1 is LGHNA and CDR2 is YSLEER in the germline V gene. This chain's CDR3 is CASRVDSNTGELFF. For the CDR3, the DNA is TGCGCCAGCAGAGTAGACAGCAACACCGGGGAGCTGTTTTTT.

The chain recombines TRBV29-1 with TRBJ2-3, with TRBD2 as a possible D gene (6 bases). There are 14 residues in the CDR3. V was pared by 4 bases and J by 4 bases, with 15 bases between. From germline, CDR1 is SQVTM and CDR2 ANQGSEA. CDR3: CSVGPRLVADTQYF. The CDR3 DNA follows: TGCAGCGTTGGCCCACGACTAGTCGCAGATACGCAGTATTTT.

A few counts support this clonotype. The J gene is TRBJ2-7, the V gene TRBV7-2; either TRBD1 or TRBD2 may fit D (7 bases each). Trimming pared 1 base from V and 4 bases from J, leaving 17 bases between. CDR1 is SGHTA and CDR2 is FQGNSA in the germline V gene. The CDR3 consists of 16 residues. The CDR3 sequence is CASSLGGGGRAYEQYF. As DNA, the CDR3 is TGTGCCAGCAGCTTAGGGGGAGGGGGCAGGGCATACGAGCAGTACTTC.